This TCR beta chain stems from a study of vaccination effects on CD4 cells after COVID-19. Study in general: Post-vaccine specimens arrived a median 72 days past the second dose.

Under the ViraFEST assay, PBMC were stimulated with viral peptide pools so that antigen-specific CD4+ T cells expanded. Sequencing was performed afterwards. Culture proceeded for nine to ten days, and CD4+ T cells were then isolated. It was two doses of either the BNT162b2 or mRNA-1273 vaccine that participants received. The data were produced by immunoSEQ multiplex PCR, yet TCRdb's version contains in-frame clones alone and is incomplete. The data contain around 67,000 clones, around 81% of them singletons. The CDR3 contains 13 residues. V gave up 3 bases and J gave up 2 bases, with 7 bases separating them. Per the germline V gene, CDR1 is LNHDA and CDR2 is SQIVND (reference sequence). Concerning this clone: Its cognate antigen is unknown.

The clonotype comes from a human donor who received a COVID-19 vaccine. The specimen was CD4+ T cells from PBMCs cultured with HCoV-229E spike peptides, collected after COVID-19 vaccination. The J gene is TRBJ2-5, the V gene TRBV19, with D unclear. CDR3 DNA sequence: TGTGCCAGTAGTATCGGATCACAAGAGACCCAGTACTTC. It codes for CASSIGSQETQYF.